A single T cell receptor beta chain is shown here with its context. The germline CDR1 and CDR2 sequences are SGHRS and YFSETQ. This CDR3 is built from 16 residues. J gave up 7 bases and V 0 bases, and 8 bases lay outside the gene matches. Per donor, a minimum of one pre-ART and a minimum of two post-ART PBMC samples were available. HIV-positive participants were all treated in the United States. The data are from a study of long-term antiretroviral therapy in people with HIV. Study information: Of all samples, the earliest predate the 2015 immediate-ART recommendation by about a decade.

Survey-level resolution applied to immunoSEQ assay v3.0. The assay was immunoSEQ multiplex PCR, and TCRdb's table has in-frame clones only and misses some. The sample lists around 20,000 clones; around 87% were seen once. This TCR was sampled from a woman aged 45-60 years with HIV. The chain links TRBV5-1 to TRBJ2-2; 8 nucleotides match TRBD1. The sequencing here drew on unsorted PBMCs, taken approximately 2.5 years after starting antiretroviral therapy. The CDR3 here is CASSLGTGRVSGELFF. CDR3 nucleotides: TGCGCCAGCAGCTTGGGGACAGGGAGAGTTAGCGGGGAGCTGTTTTTT.